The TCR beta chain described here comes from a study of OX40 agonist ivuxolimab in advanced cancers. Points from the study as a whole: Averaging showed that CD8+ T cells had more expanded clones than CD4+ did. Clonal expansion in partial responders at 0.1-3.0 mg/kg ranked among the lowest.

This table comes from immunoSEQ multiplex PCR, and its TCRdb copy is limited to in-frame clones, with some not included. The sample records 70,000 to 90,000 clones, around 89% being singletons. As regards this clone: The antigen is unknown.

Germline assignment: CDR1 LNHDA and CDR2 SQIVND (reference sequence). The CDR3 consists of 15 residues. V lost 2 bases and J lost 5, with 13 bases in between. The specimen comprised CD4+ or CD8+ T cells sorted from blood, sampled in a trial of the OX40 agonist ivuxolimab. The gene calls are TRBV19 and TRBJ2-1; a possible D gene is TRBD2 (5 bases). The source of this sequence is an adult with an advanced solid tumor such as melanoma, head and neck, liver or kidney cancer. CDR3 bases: TGTGCCAGTAGTATATCGGGATCCGGCAACAATGAGCAGTTCTTC. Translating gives CASSISGSGNNEQFF.